The 27 T cell receptor beta chains below come from one sample, sequenced in a study of shared clonotypes between healthy human individuals. Generated by immunoSEQ multiplex PCR, the TCRdb table keeps only in-frame clones and is missing some. Among around 650,000 clones listed, about 96% were seen once. CD8 cells regarded as naive lacked CD45RO, were positively chosen for CCR7, and omitted terminally differentiated effector memory CD45RA+ cells. The sequenced sample was naive CD8+ T cells sorted from blood. Receptors originate from a woman aged 25 to 39 in good health.

The chain employs TRBV28 and TRBJ2-1, with D possibly matching TRBD1 (6 bases). V lost 3 bases, J lost 5 bases, and 11 bases lay in between. Germline V lookup: CDR1 MDHEN, CDR2 SYDVKM. This CDR3 region has 14 residues. The DNA of the CDR3 is TGTGCCAGCAGTTTGACAGGTTCGGACAATGAGCAGTTCTTC. Protein sequence: CASSLTGSDNEQFF.

This clone was recorded only once. The chain recombines TRBV5-8 with TRBJ2-5; D is ambiguous. The CDR3 is made up of 14 amino acids. Germline V gene data show CDR1 as SGHTS and CDR2 as YDEGEE. The V gene lost 4 bases and the J gene lost 2 bases, with 12 bases spanning the gap. The CDR3 DNA follows: TGTGCCAGCAGCCAAAGCACGTGGCAAGAGACCCAGTACTTC. This encodes CASSQSTWQETQYF.

V usage is TRBV4-2 and J usage is TRBJ2-3; 10 nucleotides agree with TRBD2. CDR3 length equals 16 residues. With 3 bases clipped from V and 1 base from J, the junction kept 4 bases outside the gene matches. The germline V gene has CDR1 LGHNA and CDR2 YNFKEQ. This CDR3 reads CASSQLAGEGTDTQYF. CDR3 sequence (DNA): TGTGCCAGCAGCCAGCTAGCGGGAGAGGGCACAGATACGCAGTATTTT.

The chain carries TRBV19 and TRBJ2-2, with 9 nucleotides matching TRBD2. The ends lost 7 bases at V and 5 bases at J; junction bases unmatched: 5. Germline lookup yields CDR1 LNHDA and CDR2 SQIVND (reference sequence). CDR3 length equals 14 residues. The CDR3: CASIALAGTGELFF. In DNA form, the CDR3 reads TGTGCCAGTATAGCGCTAGCGGGAACCGGGGAGCTGTTTTTT.

The CDR3 loop reads CASSQGGYEQFF. CDR3 DNA sequence: TGTGCCAGCAGCCAAGGGGGCTACGAGCAGTTCTTC. The V gene is TRBV7-9, the J gene TRBJ2-1, with TRBD1 identical over 7 bases. CDR1 and CDR2 (germline): SEHNR, FQNEAQ (reference sequence). The CDR3 contains 12 residues. The junction had 5 bases not matched to a gene; V was cut back by 5 bases and J by 10 bases. Complete variable domain (other parts from reference TRBV7-9 and TRBJ2-1): DTGVSQNPRHKITKRGQNVTFRCDPISEHNRLYWYRQTLGQGPEFLTYFQNEAQLEKSRLLSDRFSAERPKGSFSTLEIQRTEQGDSAMYLCASSQGGYEQFFGPGTRLTVL.

The chain uses TRBV28 and TRBJ1-5, with unresolved D. The CDR3 runs to 13 residues. Germline V CDR1 and CDR2: MDHEN, SYDVKM. The germline V and J ends were trimmed by 6 bases and 4 bases, with 10 bases remaining between them. CDR3 nucleotide sequence: TGTGCCAGCAGGGACGGATTGAATCAGCCCCAGCATTTT. Protein: CASRDGLNQPQHF.

The V and J genes are TRBV14 and TRBJ1-3, with 7 bases that match TRBD1. After removal of 4 bases from V and 0 bases from J, the junction contained 3 bases not matched to a gene. The CDR3 contains 15 residues. CDR1 and CDR2 from the germline V gene are SGHDN and FVKESK. The CDR3 DNA reads TGTGCCAGCAGCCCGGGACAGAGCTCTGGAAACACCATATATTTT. This sequence encodes CASSPGQSSGNTIYF.

The chain recombines TRBV7-2 with TRBJ1-1; a possible D gene is TRBD1 (5 bases). Germline CDR1 reads SGHTA; CDR2 reads FQGNSA. The V end was cut by 2 bases, the J end by 11 bases, with 15 bases between. The CDR3 contains 13 residues. CDR3 sequence (DNA): TGTGCCAGCAGCTTACAGCGGCAGGGTGGGGCTTTCTTT. Encoded protein: CASSLQRQGGAFF.

The rearrangement uses TRBV27 and TRBJ1-5; 8 bases line up with TRBD1. J gave up 7 bases and V 6 bases, and 8 bases lay outside the gene matches. Germline CDR1 and CDR2: MNHEY and SMNVEV (reference sequence). This CDR3 contains 14 residues. The CDR3 sequence is CASRPVQGAQPQHF. CDR3 DNA: TGTGCCAGCAGACCCGTCCAGGGGGCACAGCCCCAGCATTTT.

As for this clone: This sample also contains other DNA sequences that code for the same CDR3. V gene TRBV5-6 combines with J gene TRBJ1-2; D is uncertain. Germline values: CDR1 SGHDT, CDR2 YYEEEE. V was clipped by 0 bases and J by 1 base, with 7 bases between them. This CDR3 is 14 amino acids long. The CDR3 DNA is TGTGCCAGCAGCTTGGATGGCAGTAACTATGGCTACACCTTC. This codes for CASSLDGSNYGYTF.

This clone was recorded only once. This chain links TRBV4-1 with TRBJ1-2; the D is unclear. This CDR3 contains 15 residues. Germline V CDR1 and CDR2: MGHRA, YSYEKL. Trimming left V 2 bases short and J 3 bases short, with 13 bases between. DNA of the CDR3: TGCGCCAGCAGCCAATCGACTAAGACGTACTATGGCTACACCTTC. This codes for CASSQSTKTYYGYTF.

The chain recombines TRBV7-9 with TRBJ2-2, with D perhaps being TRBD1 or TRBD2 (6 bases each). The CDR3 has 16 amino acids. Germline V gene sequence: CDR1 SEHNR, CDR2 FQNEAQ (reference sequence). The V end was cut by 5 bases, the J end by 2 bases, with 15 bases between. The CDR3 DNA sequence: TGTGCCAGCAGCCCGTTGAGGGGGGAAAACACCGGGGAGCTGTTTTTT. It codes for CASSPLRGENTGELFF.

V and J are TRBV19 and TRBJ1-5; no clear D. The CDR3 has 15 residues. Germline loops: CDR1 LNHDA, CDR2 SQIVND (reference sequence). The V gene lost 2 bases and the J gene lost 0 bases, with 8 bases spanning the gap. CDR3 sequence (DNA): TGTGCCAGTAGTATACAAGGCGGTAGCAATCAGCCCCAGCATTTT. This codes for CASSIQGGSNQPQHF.

This clone appeared a few times. This CDR3 is also generated by other DNA sequences in the sample. V usage is TRBV6-5 and J usage is TRBJ2-7, with 7 bases fitting TRBD1. This CDR3 contains 14 residues. Germline V CDR1 and CDR2: MNHEY, SVGAGI. V lost 2 bases, J lost 0 bases, and 1 base stayed unmatched. CDR3 coding DNA: TGTGCCAGCAGTTACGGGGACAGCTCCTACGAGCAGTACTTC. Residues: CASSYGDSSYEQYF.

V gene TRBV5-8 combines with J gene TRBJ1-5; unclear D gene. Trimming removed 3 bases at V and 7 bases at J, with 8 bases between. The CDR3 is 12 amino acids. Germline V gene data show CDR1 as SGHTS and CDR2 as YDEGEE. The CDR3 DNA reads as TGTGCCAGCAGCTCTACTAGGCAGCCCCAGCATTTT. It encodes CASSSTRQPQHF. Full variable domain (rest looked up from reference TRBV5-8 and TRBJ1-5): EAGVTQSPTHLIKTRGQQATLRCSPISGHTSVYWYQQALGLGLQFLLWYDEGEERNRGNFPPRFSGRQFPNYSSELNVNALELEDSALYLCASSSTRQPQHFGDGTRLSIL.

V is TRBV30 and J is TRBJ1-5; maybe TRBD1 (6 bases). V lost 2 bases and J lost 0, with 14 bases in between. This CDR3 contains 16 residues. CDR1 and CDR2 (germline): GTSNPN, SVGIG (reference sequence). The CDR3 region is CAWSPQTGYSNQPQHF. The CDR3 DNA reads TGTGCCTGGAGTCCACAGACAGGCTATAGCAATCAGCCCCAGCATTTT.

This chain uses TRBV6-6 with TRBJ1-5; D is perhaps TRBD1 (5 bases). The CDR3 has 16 residues. Germline assignment: CDR1 MNHNY and CDR2 SVGAGI (reference sequence). V lost 6 bases, J lost 4 bases, and 19 bases lay in between. In DNA, the CDR3 is TGTGCCAGCAGCCCCGAACGGGGGTCAAAAAATCAGCCCCAGCATTTT. Translation: CASSPERGSKNQPQHF.

The genes are TRBV6-1 and TRBJ2-2; D remains ambiguous. V lost 0 bases and J lost 2, with 13 bases in between. The CDR3 runs 17 residues. CDR1 is MNHNS, CDR2 SASEGT, per germline. The CDR3 region has the DNA TGTGCCAGCAGTGAAGCGATTCCAGGAGCTAACACCGGGGAGCTGTTTTTT. This encodes CASSEAIPGANTGELFF.

V gene TRBV9 combines with J gene TRBJ2-7; 7 nucleotides agree with TRBD1. This CDR3 is 16 amino acids long. Germline V gives CDR1 SGDLS, CDR2 YYNGEE. V trimming: 0 bases; J trimming: 5 bases; junction bases outside the gene matches: 11. The DNA of the CDR3 is TGTGCCAGCAGCGTAGGAAGGGACAGTGGGGCCCACGAGCAGTACTTC. This codes for CASSVGRDSGAHEQYF. The variable domain in full, with the rest retrieved from reference TRBV9 and TRBJ2-7, is DSGVTQTPKHLITATGQRVTLRCSPRSGDLSVYWYQQSLDQGLQFLIQYYNGEERAKGNILERFSAQQFPDLHSELNLSSLELGDSALYFCASSVGRDSGAHEQYFGPGTRLTVT.

V gene TRBV7-2 combines with J gene TRBJ2-2; D may be TRBD1 (6 bases). The CDR3 has 14 residues. The germline V gene has CDR1 SGHTA and CDR2 FQGNSA. V lost 3 bases, J lost 4 bases, and 9 bases lay in between. CDR3 nucleotide sequence: TGTGCCAGCAGCTTCAGGGGTGGCACCGGGGAGCTGTTTTTT. Translating it yields CASSFRGGTGELFF.

In regard to this clone: This sample also contains other DNA sequences that code for the same CDR3. The chain links TRBV27 to TRBJ1-3; D gene ambiguous. Germline lookup yields CDR1 MNHEY and CDR2 SMNVEV (reference sequence). The V end lost 0 bases, the J end lost 1 base, and 7 bases lay between the germline ends. The CDR3 extends over 15 amino acids. The CDR3 sequence: CASSLSGASGNTIYF. As DNA, the CDR3 is TGTGCCAGCAGTTTATCGGGCGCGTCTGGAAACACCATATATTTT.

The chain links TRBV10-2 to TRBJ2-7; D ambiguous. The V gene's germline CDR1 is WSHSY and CDR2 SAAADI. Deletions cut 10 bases from V and 6 bases from J, with 22 bases between. CDR3 length: 14 amino acids. The CDR3 reads CATSFGSGEAEQYF. CDR3 sequence (DNA): TGCGCCACCTCATTCGGTTCGGGCGAGGCCGAGCAGTACTTC.

J is TRBJ2-1 and V is TRBV7-9; D remains unclear. V gave up 3 bases and J gave up 4 bases, with 7 bases separating them. The germline V gene encodes CDR1 SEHNR and CDR2 FQNEAQ (reference sequence). This CDR3 has 13 amino acids. The CDR3 loop reads CASSFQDYNEQFF. The CDR3 DNA sequence: TGTGCCAGCAGCTTCCAGGATTACAATGAGCAGTTCTTC. Full variable domain (missing parts from reference TRBV7-9 and TRBJ2-1): DTGVSQNPRHKITKRGQNVTFRCDPISEHNRLYWYRQTLGQGPEFLTYFQNEAQLEKSRLLSDRFSAERPKGSFSTLEIQRTEQGDSAMYLCASSFQDYNEQFFGPGTRLTVL.

The chain uses TRBV28 and TRBJ1-2; no clear D gene. The CDR3 has 12 amino acids. The germline CDR1 and CDR2 sequences are MDHEN and SYDVKM. The V end was cut by 4 bases, the J end by 10 bases, with 13 bases between. CDR3 nucleotide sequence: TGTGCCAGCAGTTCCCTTCGCACTAACTACACCTTC. As protein: CASSSLRTNYTF.

As DNA, the CDR3 is TGTGCCAGCAGTGAAGCAACGGGGCGCTCTCAGCCCCAGCATTTT. It yields the protein CASSEATGRSQPQHF. The J gene is TRBJ1-5, the V gene TRBV2; D perhaps matches TRBD1 (5 bases). This CDR3 has 15 residues. Trimming stripped 0 bases from V and 6 bases from J, with 12 bases between. Germline CDR1 and CDR2: SNHLY and FYNNEI.

This clone was recorded once. The gene calls are TRBV5-8 and TRBJ2-2, with 8 bases identical to TRBD2. With 8 bases clipped from V and 0 bases from J, the junction kept 9 bases outside the gene matches. CDR3 length: 16 residues. The germline V gene encodes CDR1 SGHTS and CDR2 YDEGEE. The CDR3 DNA reads as TGTGCCAGAACCCGGGGGGGGATAACGAACACCGGGGAGCTGTTTTTT. Translating gives CARTRGGITNTGELFF.

The V call is TRBV19, the J call TRBJ2-7; D is ambiguous. The CDR3 length is 14 residues. The ends were cut back, 5 bases at V and 4 bases at J, with 15 bases in the middle. Germline V gene lookup returns CDR1 LNHDA and CDR2 SQIVND (reference sequence). CDR3 residues: CASSDAVGQYEQYF. CDR3 bases: TGTGCCAGTAGTGACGCGGTGGGCCAATACGAGCAGTACTTC.